These T cell receptor beta chains were read from a single sample in a study of T cell responses to AZD1222 COVID-19 vaccine. This table comes from immunoSEQ multiplex PCR, and its TCRdb copy is limited to in-frame clones, with some not included. This sample yields about 91,000 clones, of which approximately 90% are seen a single time; about 3% belongs to the top ten. The sequencing here drew on peripheral blood, taken 28 days after the second AZD1222 dose. The receptors originated from an adult who received the AZD1222 COVID-19 vaccine. The conserved cysteine and the conserved F or W are not part of the CDR3 here.

V: TRBV20-1; CDR3: SASPRPDTEAF
V: TRBV21-1; CDR3: ASSKEWREQNTEAF
V: TRBV6-1; CDR3: ASSEMYGVGYGYT
V: TRBV12-3/TRBV12-4; CDR3: ASSQLRSTEAF
V: TRBV7-2; CDR3: ASSFRTGVNTEAF
V: TRBV5-6; CDR3: ASSRTGDNQPQH
V: TRBV5-1; CDR3: ASSLFPGEETQY
V: TRBV30; CDR3: AWSVSTGELF
V: TRBV10-3; CDR3: AIRDLMNTEAF
V: TRBV19; CDR3: AAQGGGTEAF
V: TRBV27; CDR3: ASSPAAGLSYEQY
V: TRBV5-1; CDR3: ASSSLTTGGAEAF
V: TRBV3-1/TRBV3-2; CDR3: ASSPRPSGEGGELF
V: TRBV3-1/TRBV3-2; CDR3: ASSPTGDGYGYT
V: TRBV18; CDR3: ASSPTRQGVGETQY
V: TRBV9; CDR3: ASSTGTGGWGEKLF
V: TRBV11-2; CDR3: ASSLAGVEQF
V: TRBV3-1/TRBV3-2; CDR3: ASSPQGWGYT
V: TRBV5-1; CDR3: ASSLDGRPTTNEKLF
V: TRBV18; CDR3: ASSPVPILGNQPQH
V: TRBV7-2; CDR3: ASSLEGGAGGNQPQH
V: TRBV7-9; CDR3: ASSKRQGAHSTDTQY
V: TRBV15; CDR3: AIGHTSNQPQH
V: TRBV7-9; CDR3: ASSLVVNTEAF
V: TRBV6-6; CDR3: ASRRGLNYGYT
V: TRBV3-1/TRBV3-2; CDR3: ASSQTTGYEQY
V: TRBV5-1; CDR3: ASSLGGQGEDNQPQH
V: TRBV6-5; CDR3: ASSYVGISANEQF
V: TRBV10-3; CDR3: AISESWALASSSYNEQF
V: TRBV7-2; CDR3: ASSLGGQPNEKLF
V: TRBV2; CDR3: ASSESFPSTEAF
V: TRBV5-1; CDR3: ASSLATFTGELF
V: TRBV3-1/TRBV3-2; CDR3: ASSLRLGSTNEKLF
V: TRBV5-1; CDR3: ASTLVPTRNEKLF
V: TRBV29-1; CDR3: SVRTGTQPQH
V: TRBV11-2; CDR3: ASSLEGLGPVTGNTIY
V: TRBV4-1; CDR3: ASSQGPPGTNTEAF
V: TRBV30; CDR3: AWRQGRDTEAF